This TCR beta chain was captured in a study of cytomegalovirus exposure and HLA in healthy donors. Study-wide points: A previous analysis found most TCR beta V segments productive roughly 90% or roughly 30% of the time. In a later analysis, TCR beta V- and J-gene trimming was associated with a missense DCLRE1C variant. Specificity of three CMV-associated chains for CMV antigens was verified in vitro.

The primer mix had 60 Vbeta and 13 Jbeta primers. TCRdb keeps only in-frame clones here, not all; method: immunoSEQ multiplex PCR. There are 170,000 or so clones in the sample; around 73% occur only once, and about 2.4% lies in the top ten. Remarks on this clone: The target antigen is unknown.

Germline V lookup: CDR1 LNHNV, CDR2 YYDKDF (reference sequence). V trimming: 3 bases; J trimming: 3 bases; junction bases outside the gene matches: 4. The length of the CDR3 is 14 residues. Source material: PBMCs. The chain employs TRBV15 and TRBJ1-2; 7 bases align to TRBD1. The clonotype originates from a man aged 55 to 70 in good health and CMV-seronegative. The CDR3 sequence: CATSSGGGYYGYTF. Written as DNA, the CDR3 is TGTGCCACCAGCAGTGGAGGGGGCTACTATGGCTACACCTTC.